This T cell receptor (beta chain) was retrieved from a study of shared clonotypes between healthy human individuals. The healthy adult donors were HIV-negative and reported no recent acute infections or vaccinations. Replicate PCRs were loaded with approximately 310 ng DNA from unsorted PBMC, 29,000 or so T cell genomes. Study processing details: Quality scores were absent from the junction-only immunoSEQ sequences, so filtering differed. This table comes from immunoSEQ multiplex PCR, and its TCRdb copy is limited to in-frame clones, with some not included. V, J and clone size derive from that table, while D and trimming were established from the DNA sequence. The repertoire holds roughly 490,000 clones, around 80% seen once, with under 15% in the top ten. Germline lookup yields CDR1 MNHEY and CDR2 SMNVEV (reference sequence). Trimming took 0 bases from V and 2 from J, leaving 14 bases between them. The CDR3 totals 16 residues.

Sample: PBMCs. The rearrangement links TRBV27 to TRBJ2-7; D tentatively fits TRBD1 or TRBD2 (5 bases each). The source is a woman aged 40 to 55 in good health. Some clones in this sample may be carry-over from other donors' samples. In DNA, the CDR3 is TGTGCCAGCAGTTTATCGATAGGGACGTTGACCTACGAGCAGTACTTC. Translating gives CASSLSIGTLTYEQYF.